Below, 22 T cell receptor beta chains from the same sample are listed, as sequenced in a study of cytomegalovirus exposure and HLA in healthy donors. This PCR relied on a set of 60 Vbeta primers and 13 Jbeta primers. Repertoires were generated with immunoSEQ multiplex PCR, while TCRdb's copy carries only in-frame clones and drops some. The sample contains about 77,000 clones, around 84% of which appear only once. The material sequenced was PBMCs. These receptors originate from a man in his forties in good health and CMV-seronegative.

The J gene is TRBJ2-1, the V gene TRBV7-9; the match to TRBD2 covers 9 bases. With V trimmed by 2 bases and J by 12 bases, 2 bases remained unmatched. The germline V gene encodes CDR1 SEHNR and CDR2 FQNEAQ (reference sequence). This CDR3 comprises 12 residues. Here the CDR3 reads CASSLMTSGQFF. Written as DNA, the CDR3 is TGTGCCAGCAGCTTAATGACTAGCGGGCAGTTCTTC. Full variable domain (rest looked up from reference TRBV7-9 and TRBJ2-1): DTGVSQNPRHKITKRGQNVTFRCDPISEHNRLYWYRQTLGQGPEFLTYFQNEAQLEKSRLLSDRFSAERPKGSFSTLEIQRTEQGDSAMYLCASSLMTSGQFFGPGTRLTVL.

The gene calls are TRBV5-4 and TRBJ1-2; tentatively, D is TRBD1 (6 bases). Trimming shortened V by 4 bases and J by 4 bases, and 11 bases separated the two germline ends. This CDR3 region has 13 residues. Germline V gives CDR1 SGHNT, CDR2 YYREEE (reference sequence). In DNA form, the CDR3 reads TGTGCCAGCAGCCTAGTCAGGGGCTATGGCTACACCTTC. Translation gives CASSLVRGYGYTF.

The chain joins TRBV5-1 to TRBJ1-2, with 7 positions matching TRBD1. This CDR3 spans 13 amino acids. Unmatched junction bases numbered 1, after V lost 1 base and J lost 4 bases. Germline CDR1 SGHRS, CDR2 YFSETQ. CDR3: CASSLTGVYGYTF. The CDR3 DNA reads TGCGCCAGCAGCTTGACAGGGGTCTATGGCTACACCTTC.

The genes are TRBV13 and TRBJ2-7, with TRBD1 matching over 9 bases. The V gene end was trimmed by 4 bases and the J gene end by 7 bases; junction bases not matched to a gene: 11. This CDR3 region has 15 residues. Germline loops: CDR1 PRHDT, CDR2 FYEKMQ (reference sequence). CDR3 sequence: CASSSETGGRGEQYF. Here the CDR3 DNA reads TGTGCCAGCAGCTCCGAGACAGGGGGTCGTGGAGAGCAGTACTTC. The full variable domain, completed using reference TRBV13 and TRBJ2-7, is AAGVIQSPRHLIKEKRETATLKCYPIPRHDTVYWYQQGPGQDPQFLISFYEKMQSDKGSIPDRFSAQQFSDYHSELNMSSLELGDSALYFCASSSETGGRGEQYFGPGTRLTVT.

The chain joins TRBV6-1 to TRBJ2-7, with TRBD1 as a possible D gene (6 bases). There are 13 residues in the CDR3. V lost 1 base, J lost 9 bases, and 13 bases lay in between. CDR1 is MNHNS and CDR2 is SASEGT in the germline V gene. The CDR3 DNA follows: TGTGCCAGCAGTGAAGGTTGGGGGCAGGGGCAGTACTTC. It is translated as CASSEGWGQGQYF.

This rearrangement joins TRBV7-2 to TRBJ2-1, with TRBD2 identical over 8 bases. V lost 5 bases, J lost 5 bases, and 5 bases stayed unmatched. CDR1 and CDR2 (germline): SGHTA, FQGNSA. This CDR3 spans 14 amino acids. The CDR3 DNA is TGTGCCAGCAGCCGCCCGGGACTAGACAATGAGCAGTTCTTC. Its protein is CASSRPGLDNEQFF.

In its sample, this clone was seen a few times. V is TRBV29-1 and J is TRBJ1-4, with no clear D. The germline CDR1 and CDR2 sequences are SQVTM and ANQGSEA. Trimming cost V 0 bases and J 13 bases, with 12 bases left between them. The CDR3 spans 12 residues. Written as DNA, the CDR3 is TGCAGCGTTGAAGAGGTCCGGGAGGGACTGTTTTTT. As protein: CSVEEVREGLFF.

This sequence joins TRBV9 and TRBJ1-2; 9 bases fit TRBD1. The CDR3 length is 15 residues. The ends lost 0 bases at V and 1 base at J; junction bases unmatched: 1. The germline V gene encodes CDR1 SGDLS and CDR2 YYNGEE. In DNA form, the CDR3 reads TGTGCCAGCAGCGTAGGGGACAGGGTTAACTATGGCTACACCTTC. This encodes CASSVGDRVNYGYTF.

The chain combines TRBV30 with TRBJ1-1; unclear D gene. Germline CDR1 and CDR2: GTSNPN and SVGIG (reference sequence). Trimming removed 2 bases at V and 8 bases at J, with 18 bases between. This CDR3 has 14 residues. CDR3 protein: CAWSTPPFGNEAFF. DNA of the CDR3: TGTGCCTGGAGTACCCCCCCTTTCGGGAACGAAGCTTTCTTT.

The rearrangement uses TRBV28 and TRBJ1-1; TRBD1 is a possible D gene (5 bases). The CDR3 consists of 15 residues. Looked up from germline, CDR1 is MDHEN and CDR2 is SYDVKM. V was clipped by 5 bases and J by 1 base, with 14 bases between them. This chain's CDR3 is CASSGATGANTEAFF. The CDR3 DNA follows: TGTGCCAGCAGTGGGGCCACTGGCGCGAACACTGAAGCTTTCTTT.

This clone was observed at least ten times. An end of the junction differs from the germline gene, which may be a read error. The chain is built from TRBV7-7 and TRBJ1-3, with TRBD1 as a possible D gene (5 bases). This CDR3 has 14 amino acids. Germline CDR1 reads SSHAT; CDR2 reads FNYEAQ (reference sequence). The CDR3 DNA reads TGTGCTAGCAGCTCGGACACCTCTGGAAACACCATATATTTT. This sequence encodes CASSSDTSGNTIYF.

Only a few counts were recorded for this clone. V is TRBV14 and J is TRBJ2-1; 7 bases are shared with TRBD2. Trimming took 3 bases from V and 3 from J; bases not matched to a gene: 5. Germline lookup yields CDR1 SGHDN and CDR2 FVKESK. The CDR3 is 15 residues long. The CDR3, as DNA: TGTGCCAGCAGCCACGGAGCGGGACTCTACAATGAGCAGTTCTTC. Its protein product is CASSHGAGLYNEQFF.

This clone was counted a single time. V and J are TRBV10-3 and TRBJ2-7; 9 nucleotides agree with TRBD2. V shed 4 bases, J shed 3 bases, and the junction held 7 bases outside the gene matches. Germline CDR1 is ENHRY and CDR2 is SYGVKD. The CDR3 length is 15 residues. DNA for the CDR3: TGTGCCATCAGTGGGGGCGGGAGGGAAATCTACGAGCAGTACTTC. It codes for CAISGGGREIYEQYF.

The chain couples TRBV9 to TRBJ1-5; 9 nucleotides agree with TRBD1. There are 15 residues in the CDR3. After removal of 4 bases from V and 4 bases from J, the junction contained 6 bases not matched to a gene. The germline V gene encodes CDR1 SGDLS and CDR2 YYNGEE. The CDR3 DNA reads as TGTGCCAGCAGCCCCGAGGGACAGGGAAATCAGCCCCAGCATTTT. Residues: CASSPEGQGNQPQHF.

The chain recombines TRBV4-2 with TRBJ2-5; 12 positions agree with TRBD2. The J call may be wrong; the DNA end is better matched by TRBJ2-7. CDR3 size: 16 residues. CDR1 and CDR2 (germline): LGHNA, YNFKEQ. The CDR3 DNA is TGTGCCAGCAGCCAAGACAGACTAGCGGGAGAGTACGAGCAGTACTTC. Its translation: CASSQDRLAGEYEQYF.

V gene TRBV4-2 combines with J gene TRBJ2-1; no definite D call. Germline V CDR1 and CDR2: LGHNA, YNFKEQ. V was trimmed by 0 bases and J by 0 bases, leaving 9 bases between them. CDR3 length: 16 residues. CDR3 nucleotide sequence: TGTGCCAGCAGCCAAGACTGGAGCAACTCCTACAATGAGCAGTTCTTC. This translates into CASSQDWSNSYNEQFF.

This chain links TRBV7-2 with TRBJ2-7; a possible D gene is TRBD2 (5 bases). The CDR3 runs to 15 residues. Germline CDR1 SGHTA, CDR2 FQGNSA. The V and J ends lost 1 base and 3 bases respectively, with 13 bases between them. In nucleotides, the CDR3 is TGTGCCAGCAGCTTAGAGGTTCTGGAGGTCTACGAGCAGTACTTC. Translation gives CASSLEVLEVYEQYF.

J is TRBJ1-2 and V is TRBV7-3; 7 nucleotides line up with TRBD1. The ends lost 0 bases at V and 4 bases at J; junction bases unmatched: 5. The CDR3 covers 15 residues. Germline V CDR1 and CDR2: SGHTA, FQGTGA. The chain's CDR3 is CASSLTRQGGYGYTF. The CDR3 coding sequence is TGTGCCAGCAGCTTAACAAGACAGGGTGGCTATGGCTACACCTTC.

CDR3 DNA: TGCGCCAGCAGCCAAGGGACTAGCGGATACAATGAGCAGTTCTTC. Amino acids: CASSQGTSGYNEQFF. The rearrangement links TRBV4-3 to TRBJ2-1; 10 bases fit TRBD2. The CDR3 runs 15 residues. Per the germline V gene, CDR1 is LGHNA and CDR2 is YSLEER. J gave up 4 bases and V 1 base, and 1 base lay outside the gene matches.

This chain joins TRBV30 and TRBJ2-7; D perhaps matches TRBD1 (6 bases). The V gene lost 3 bases and the J gene lost 5 bases, with 11 bases spanning the gap. Germline lookup yields CDR1 GTSNPN and CDR2 SVGIG (reference sequence). The length of the CDR3 is 12 residues. The CDR3 coding sequence is TGTGCCTGGAGCAGGGGTGTGGACGAGCAGTACTTC. This translates into CAWSRGVDEQYF.

The chain combines TRBV4-2 with TRBJ2-3, with unresolved D. The CDR3 runs to 13 residues. Trimming removed 4 bases from V and 6 bases from J, with 11 bases in between. Per germline, CDR1 LGHNA and CDR2 YNFKEQ. The CDR3 loop is CASSPFIGDTQYF. CDR3 in DNA: TGTGCCAGCAGCCCCTTCATCGGGGATACGCAGTATTTT.

V and J are TRBV7-2 and TRBJ2-7; D might be TRBD2 (5 bases). Per germline, CDR1 SGHTA and CDR2 FQGNSA. The CDR3 sequence is 17 residues long. V was pared by 5 bases and J by 0 bases, with 20 bases between. The chain's CDR3 is CASSPLGLRRSSYEQYF. CDR3 DNA sequence: TGTGCCAGCAGCCCGTTAGGCTTGAGGAGGAGCTCCTACGAGCAGTACTTC.